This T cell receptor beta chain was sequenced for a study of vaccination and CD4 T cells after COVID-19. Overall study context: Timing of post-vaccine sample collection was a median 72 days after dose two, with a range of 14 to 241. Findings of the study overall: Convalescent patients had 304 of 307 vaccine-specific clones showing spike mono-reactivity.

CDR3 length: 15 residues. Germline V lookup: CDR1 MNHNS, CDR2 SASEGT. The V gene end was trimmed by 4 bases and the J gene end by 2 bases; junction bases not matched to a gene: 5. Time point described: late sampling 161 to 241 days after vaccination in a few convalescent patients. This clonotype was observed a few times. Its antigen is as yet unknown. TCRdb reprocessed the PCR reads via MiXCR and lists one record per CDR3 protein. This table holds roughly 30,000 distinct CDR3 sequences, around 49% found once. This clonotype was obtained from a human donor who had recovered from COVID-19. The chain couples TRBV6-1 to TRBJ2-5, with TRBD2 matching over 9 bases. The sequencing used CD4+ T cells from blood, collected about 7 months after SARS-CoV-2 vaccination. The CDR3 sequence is CASSVGTSPQETQYF. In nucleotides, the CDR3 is TGTGCCAGCAGTGTAGGGACTAGCCCTCAAGAGACCCAGTACTTC.